The sequence of this T cell receptor beta chain was determined in a study of T cell clonotyping in hematopoietic cell transplantation. Per germline, CDR1 ENHRY and CDR2 SYGVKD. The CDR3 runs to 14 residues. Repertoires were generated with immunoSEQ multiplex PCR, while TCRdb's copy carries only in-frame clones and drops some. This table holds nearly 20,000 clones, around four fifths found once. This clone occurred a few times. The chain is built from TRBV10-3 and TRBJ2-4; TRBD1 matches at 7 bases. The sequence derives from a man aged 55-75 years in good health. Some clones in this sample may be carry-over from other donors' samples. The sample consisted of peripheral blood mononuclear cells. This CDR3 is CASRPTGEGNIQYF. The CDR3 DNA reads as TGTGCTTCCCGTCCTACAGGGGAAGGAAACATTCAGTACTTC.